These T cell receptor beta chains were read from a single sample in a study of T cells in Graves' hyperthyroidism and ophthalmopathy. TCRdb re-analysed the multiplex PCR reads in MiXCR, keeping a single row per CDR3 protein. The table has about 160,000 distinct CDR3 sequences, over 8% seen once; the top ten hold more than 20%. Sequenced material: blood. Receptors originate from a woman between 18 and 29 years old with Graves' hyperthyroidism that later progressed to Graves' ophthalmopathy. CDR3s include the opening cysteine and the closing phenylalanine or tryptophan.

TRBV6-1	CASSVDWGDEQFF
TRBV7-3	CASSLRGKTSGSHQSTDTQYF
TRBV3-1	CASSPGKSTYGYTF
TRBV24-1	CATSGPRGGNSGANVLTF
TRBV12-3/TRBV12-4	CASSRGLPRGMRKETQYF
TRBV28	CASSSMDRAGNTIYF
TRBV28	CASSPTQGWAKNIQYF
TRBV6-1	CASSPPMRGTIANQPQHF
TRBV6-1	CASRKQGAGNTIYF
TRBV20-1	CSAGAWERSYNEQFF
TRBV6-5	CASSYSGGTEAFF
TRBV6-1	CASSEAGGFGNTIYF
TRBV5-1	CASSLDPSGSGSDTQYF
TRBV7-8	CASSLGAGAEGNEQFF
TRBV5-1	CASSWGTGGSTDTQYF
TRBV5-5	CASSLLQGPDDNQPQHF
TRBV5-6	CASNTGTGYEQYF
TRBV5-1	CASSLAASGRVRNEQFF
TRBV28	CASSGLAGKENSYNEQFF
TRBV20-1	CSALLPGQGNYNEQFF
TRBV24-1	CATSDGPGRDYGYTF
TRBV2	CASNSEGNTGELFF
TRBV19	CASSTGQPYSPLHF
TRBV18	CASSPPGIHSGANVLTF
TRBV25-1	CATNRGWGEQYF
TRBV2	CASNDLGQGSDEKLFF
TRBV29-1	CSVRRLAGQETQYF
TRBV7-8	CASSRAQGTGHNEQFF
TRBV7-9	CASSRQGLATEAFF
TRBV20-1	CSARSRVGSYEQYF
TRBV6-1	CATYWVEGDDEQFF
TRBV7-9	CASSLGSEGWWQYF
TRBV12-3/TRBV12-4	CASRLSPNTEAFF
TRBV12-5	CASGLVLGRESTEAFF
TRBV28	CAAHGTDYGYTF
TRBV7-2	CASSPNSLYNSPLHF
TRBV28	CASSPTGLNYGYTF
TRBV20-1	CSARSSGGDYNEQFF
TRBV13	CASSATGTGNHEQFF
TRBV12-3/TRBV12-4	CASKRGVVYEQYF
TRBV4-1	CASSQPLGTVNEQFF
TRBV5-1	CASSLAWFEGSKNIQYF
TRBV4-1	CASSPNGAGSVEKLFF